This T cell receptor beta chain was recorded in a study of T-cell memory formation after mild COVID-19. TCRdb reanalysed the 5' RACE reads using MiXCR and keeps one entry per CDR3 protein. The sample contains approximately 480,000 distinct CDR3 sequences, 18% of which appear only once. The CDR3 loop spans 15 amino acids. Germline loops: CDR1 SGHVS, CDR2 FNYEAQ. V was clipped by 4 bases and J by 4 bases; unmatched bases: 7. The chain carries TRBV7-6 and TRBJ2-7, with 10 bases that match TRBD1. The sequence derives from an adult woman who had mild COVID-19 (a few samples of this study predate the infection). Cell type and time point are not known. Material: PBMCs or a T cell subset sorted from them (not recorded which). The CDR3 loop is CASSSRGQGSYEQYF. CDR3 nucleotides: TGTGCCAGCAGCTCGAGGGGACAGGGGAGTTACGAGCAGTACTTC.